This T cell receptor (beta chain) came from a study of shared clonotypes between healthy human individuals. Worth noting for this clone: Other DNA sequences within the sample encode an identical CDR3.

A deep-level run was used for the assay. Measured with immunoSEQ multiplex PCR; TCRdb has only the in-frame clones, and not every one. The sample records around 2,000,000 clones, just under 95% being singletons. CDR1 and CDR2 from the germline V gene are MNHEY and SMNVEV (reference sequence). V shed 1 base and J 2 bases; nucleotides not matched to a gene: 2. The CDR3 is made up of 14 amino acids. CD45RO-negative, CCR7-positively selected cells formed the naive CD8 fraction, excluding terminally differentiated effector memory CD45RA+ cells. The chain employs TRBV27 and TRBJ2-7, with 7 bases that match TRBD2. The sequence was obtained from a young man in good health. The sequenced sample consisted of naive CD8+ T cells sorted from blood. DNA for the CDR3: TGTGCCAGCAGTTTATGGGGGGGTACCTACGAGCAGTACTTC. This encodes CASSLWGGTYEQYF.